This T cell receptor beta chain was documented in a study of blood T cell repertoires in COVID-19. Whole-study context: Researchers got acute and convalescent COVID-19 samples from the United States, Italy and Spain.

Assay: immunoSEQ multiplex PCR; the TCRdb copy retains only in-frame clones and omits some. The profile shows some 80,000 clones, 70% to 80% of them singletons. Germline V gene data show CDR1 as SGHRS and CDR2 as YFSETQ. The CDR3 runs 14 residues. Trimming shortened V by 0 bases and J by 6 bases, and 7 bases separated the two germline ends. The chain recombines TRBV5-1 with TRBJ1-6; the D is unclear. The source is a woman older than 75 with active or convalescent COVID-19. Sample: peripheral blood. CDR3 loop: CASSLVAGNSPLHF. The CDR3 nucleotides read TGCGCCAGCAGCTTGGTGGCTGGTAATTCACCCCTCCACTTT.